The 30 T cell receptor beta chains in this list originate from one sample, sequenced in a study of shared clonotypes between healthy human individuals. The data were produced by immunoSEQ multiplex PCR, yet TCRdb's version contains in-frame clones alone and is incomplete. Of 740,000 or so clones listed, roughly 72% are singletons. The sequencing input was memory CD4+ T cells sorted from blood. Subset of the sample: CD45RA-negative fraction. The source is a woman in her 30s in good health.

Comment on this clone: Since a much larger clone is just one base distant, this may be a read error. V and J are TRBV6-1 and TRBJ1-1; possible D gene TRBD1, 6 bases. The germline V gene has CDR1 MNHNS and CDR2 SASEGT. The CDR3 is 13 amino acids. V dropped 6 bases and J dropped 1 base, with 9 bases sitting between them. CDR3 sequence: CASRSQGNTEAFF. Written as DNA, the CDR3 is TGTGCCAGCAGATCACAGGGGAACACTGAAGCTTTCTTT.

This chain links TRBV29-1 with TRBJ2-5; 7 nucleotides line up with TRBD2. V was clipped by 6 bases and J by 4 bases; unmatched bases: 5. The CDR3 runs 12 residues. Looked up from germline, CDR1 is SQVTM and CDR2 is ANQGSEA. CDR3 DNA: TGCAGCGTGGACGGGACTATAGAGACCCAGTACTTC. Amino acid sequence: CSVDGTIETQYF.

A remark on this clone: Other nucleotide sequences from this sample produce the same CDR3. This chain links TRBV18 with TRBJ2-2; tentatively, D is TRBD1 or TRBD2 (5 bases each). Trimming took off 0 bases at V and 3 bases at J, with 5 bases between the two ends. The length of the CDR3 is 14 residues. CDR1 is KGHSH and CDR2 is LQKENI in the germline V gene. DNA for the CDR3: TGTGCCAGCTCACCACCGGGGGACACCGGGGAGCTGTTTTTT. Protein product: CASSPPGDTGELFF.

The V and J genes are TRBV6-5 and TRBJ2-7, with D possibly called TRBD1 or TRBD2 (6 bases each). The CDR3 is 13 residues long. V was pared by 6 bases and J by 6 bases, with 15 bases between. The germline V gene has CDR1 MNHEY and CDR2 SVGAGI. CDR3 bases: TGTGCCAGCAGATCGGGGGCGGCTCGCGAGCAGTACTTC. This sequence encodes CASRSGAAREQYF.

V usage is TRBV5-6 and J usage is TRBJ2-3; a possible D gene is TRBD1 (5 bases). The CDR3 spans 13 residues. The germline V gene encodes CDR1 SGHDT and CDR2 YYEEEE. Trimming shortened V by 1 base and J by 8 bases, and 11 bases separated the two germline ends. CDR3 sequence reads: CASSLQNRPTQYF. Here the CDR3 DNA reads TGTGCCAGCAGCTTGCAAAACAGGCCTACGCAGTATTTT.

This clone was counted a single time. The chain combines TRBV7-3 with TRBJ2-7, with 8 bases aligning to TRBD1. The CDR3 length is 12 residues. Germline-derived CDR1 and CDR2 are SGHTA and FQGTGA. V was pared by 5 bases and J by 9 bases, with 6 bases of the junction left unmatched. The CDR3 sequence is CASSPTGGRQYF. The CDR3 DNA follows: TGTGCCAGCAGCCCAACAGGGGGTCGGCAGTACTTC.

The genes are TRBV9 and TRBJ2-1; D may correspond to TRBD1 or TRBD2 (5 bases each). Germline CDR1 is SGDLS and CDR2 is YYNGEE. V dropped 0 bases and J dropped 6 bases, with 13 bases sitting between them. The CDR3 length is 15 residues. In nucleotides, the CDR3 is TGTGCCAGCAGCGTAGGAGGGGCAAGGTTCAATGAGCAGTTCTTC. Translating it yields CASSVGGARFNEQFF.

In this sample, this clone turned up once. The genes are TRBV5-4 and TRBJ2-4, with TRBD2 matching 12 bases. This CDR3 has 17 amino acids. V shed 5 bases, J shed 0 bases, and the junction held 6 bases outside the gene matches. Germline assignment: CDR1 SGHNT and CDR2 YYREEE (reference sequence). Written as DNA, the CDR3 is TGTGCCAGCAGAAACGGACTAGCGGGAACAGCCAAAAACATTCAGTACTTC. The encoded protein is CASRNGLAGTAKNIQYF.

V usage is TRBV11-2 and J usage is TRBJ2-3, with 9 bases matching TRBD1. CDR3 length equals 15 residues. Trimming removed 3 bases from V and 2 bases from J; junction bases left unmatched: 3. Germline V gene sequence: CDR1 SGHAT, CDR2 FQNNGV. The DNA of the CDR3 is TGTGCCAGCAGCTTCCGGGACAGGGTCACAGATACGCAGTATTTT. Its translation is CASSFRDRVTDTQYF.

The J gene is TRBJ2-7, the V gene TRBV28, with D possibly being TRBD2 (6 bases). The length of the CDR3 is 16 residues. With 5 bases removed from V and 2 bases from J, the gap between germline ends came to 19 bases. Germline V gene data show CDR1 as MDHEN and CDR2 as SYDVKM. This chain's CDR3 is CASSLDGGTAPYEQYF. The CDR3 DNA reads TGTGCCAGCAGTCTGGATGGCGGGACGGCCCCCTACGAGCAGTACTTC. The complete variable domain, with remaining parts taken from reference TRBV28 and TRBJ2-7, reads DVKVTQSSRYLVKRTGEKVFLECVQDMDHENMFWYRQDPGLGLRLIYFSYDVKMKEKGDIPEGYSVSREKKERFSLILESASTNQTSMYLCASSLDGGTAPYEQYFGPGTRLTVT.

The chain joins TRBV2 to TRBJ1-5; D not certain. The CDR3 loop spans 13 amino acids. V was cut by 6 bases and J by 3 bases, with 9 bases left in between. The germline V gene has CDR1 SNHLY and CDR2 FYNNEI. The CDR3 nucleotides are TGTGCCAGCAGACCCACAGTCAATCAGCCCCAGCATTTT. It encodes CASRPTVNQPQHF.

The V and J genes are TRBV7-9 and TRBJ2-2, with 8 bases that match TRBD1. The germline V gene encodes CDR1 SEHNR and CDR2 FQNEAQ (reference sequence). This CDR3 comprises 15 residues. Trimming cost V 1 base and J 3 bases; bases outside gene matches: 1. The CDR3 sequence: CASSLVRGHTGELFF. The DNA for the CDR3 is TGTGCCAGCAGCTTAGTCAGGGGGCACACCGGGGAGCTGTTTTTT.

The rearrangement uses TRBV5-4 and TRBJ2-1; TRBD1 matches at 9 bases. The CDR3 totals 14 residues. The junction had 2 bases not matched to a gene; V was cut back by 4 bases and J by 3 bases. Germline V lookup: CDR1 SGHNT, CDR2 YYREEE (reference sequence). This CDR3 is CASSKGQGYNEQFF. For the CDR3, the DNA is TGTGCCAGCAGCAAGGGACAGGGCTACAATGAGCAGTTCTTC.

This sequence joins TRBV29-1 and TRBJ2-7, with 8 bases fitting TRBD1. In germline, CDR1 is SQVTM, CDR2 ANQGSEA. This CDR3 spans 12 amino acids. The V segment lost 8 bases and the J segment 4 bases; nucleotides outside the gene matches: 7. This CDR3 reads CSFRDRRYEQYF. CDR3 coding DNA: TGCAGCTTCCGGGACAGGAGGTACGAGCAGTACTTC.

This clone has just a few counts. This rearrangement joins TRBV7-3 to TRBJ2-1, with 11 bases matching TRBD1. V shed 4 bases, J shed 8 bases, and the junction held 10 bases outside the gene matches. Germline V lookup: CDR1 SGHTA, CDR2 FQGTGA. CDR3 size: 16 residues. CDR3: CASSSIGQGAFYEQFF. CDR3 in DNA: TGTGCCAGCAGCTCAATCGGACAGGGGGCGTTCTATGAGCAGTTCTTC.

This clone was picked up a small number of times. The genes are TRBV7-2 and TRBJ1-5; D remains ambiguous. The CDR3 loop spans 16 amino acids. Germline-derived CDR1 and CDR2 are SGHTA and FQGNSA. The germline V and J ends were trimmed by 0 bases and 2 bases, with 11 bases remaining between them. In nucleotides, the CDR3 is TGTGCCAGCAGCTTAGCCCCCAGCATAGGCAATCAGCCCCAGCATTTT. Translated: CASSLAPSIGNQPQHF.

The rearrangement uses TRBV4-1 and TRBJ2-7; D unclear. Per germline, CDR1 MGHRA and CDR2 YSYEKL. The CDR3 sequence is 17 residues long. V was trimmed by 1 base and J by 1 base, leaving 17 bases between them. CDR3 protein: CASSQVSPVLKSYEQYF. CDR3 bases: TGCGCCAGCAGCCAAGTGTCTCCGGTACTCAAGTCCTACGAGCAGTACTTC.

This clone has only a few counts. V gene TRBV6-1 combines with J gene TRBJ1-2, with D unclear. The V gene's germline CDR1 is MNHNS and CDR2 SASEGT. Trimming left V 3 bases short and J 4 bases short, with 9 bases between. The CDR3 runs 13 residues. CDR3 sequence reads: CASSDTEFYGYTF. The CDR3 coding sequence is TGTGCCAGCAGTGACACAGAGTTCTATGGCTACACCTTC.

This chain uses TRBV5-4 with TRBJ1-4; D remains unclear. CDR1 and CDR2 (germline): SGHNT, YYREEE (reference sequence). The CDR3 covers 14 residues. Trimming left V 1 base short and J 8 bases short, with 12 bases between. CDR3 coding DNA: TGTGCCAGCAGCTTGACCCTCCGAGGGGAAAAACTGTTTTTT. Translating it yields CASSLTLRGEKLFF.

V is TRBV5-1 and J is TRBJ1-3; 8 nucleotides match TRBD1. Germline V gene sequence: CDR1 SGHRS, CDR2 YFSETQ. V was clipped by 4 bases and J by 0 bases; unmatched bases: 3. The CDR3 length is 15 residues. The CDR3 sequence is CASSTGQASGNTIYF. The CDR3 DNA is TGCGCCAGCAGCACGGGACAGGCCTCTGGAAACACCATATATTTT. Full variable domain (missing parts from reference TRBV5-1 and TRBJ1-3): KAGVTQTPRYLIKTRGQQVTLSCSPISGHRSVSWYQQTPGQGLQFLFEYFSETQRNKGNFPGRFSGRQFSNSRSEMNVSTLELGDSALYLCASSTGQASGNTIYFGEGSWLTVV.

This clone was seen just once. The rearrangement uses TRBV19 and TRBJ2-3, with D perhaps matching TRBD1 (6 bases). The V gene's germline CDR1 is LNHDA and CDR2 SQIVND (reference sequence). The V gene lost 8 bases and the J gene lost 1 base, with 22 bases spanning the gap. This CDR3 has 17 residues. The CDR3 DNA follows: TGTGCCAGTTCACGGAACAAGTTGACAGGAGGCACAGATACGCAGTATTTT. Its protein is CASSRNKLTGGTDTQYF.

Details on this clone: It differs at one base from a far larger clone, so likely a read error. Other DNA sequences in the same sample also yield this CDR3. The chain combines TRBV7-2 with TRBJ2-3; 10 positions agree with TRBD2. V was clipped by 4 bases and J by 6 bases; unmatched bases: 10. The length of the CDR3 is 16 residues. Germline V gene data show CDR1 as SGHTA and CDR2 as FQGNSA. The CDR3: CASSYSASGSGDTQYF. The CDR3 region has the DNA TGTGCCAGCAGCTATTCGGCTAGCGGGAGTGGGGATACGCAGTATTTT.

This clone was picked up many times. The chain employs TRBV29-1 and TRBJ1-2, with 7 nucleotides matching TRBD1. Losses at the gene ends were 0 bases for V and 4 bases for J; bases not matched to a gene: 5. CDR1 is SQVTM, CDR2 ANQGSEA, per germline. The CDR3 extends over 14 amino acids. CDR3 loop: CSVEDLRQGYGYTF. In DNA form, the CDR3 reads TGCAGCGTTGAAGATTTACGACAGGGCTATGGCTACACCTTC.

The chain has TRBV28 and TRBJ1-5; 7 nucleotides match TRBD1. The V gene end was trimmed by 3 bases and the J gene end by 7 bases; junction bases not matched to a gene: 12. Germline V CDR1 and CDR2: MDHEN, SYDVKM. This CDR3 is built from 16 residues. CDR3 in DNA: TGTGCCAGCAGTTTTGGCAACAGGGGTCAAGGCCAGCCCCAGCATTTT. Amino acids: CASSFGNRGQGQPQHF.

The gene calls are TRBV6-5 and TRBJ2-7, with D hard to call. Germline assignment: CDR1 MNHEY and CDR2 SVGAGI. CDR3 size: 14 residues. The V gene lost 6 bases and the J gene lost 4 bases, with 16 bases spanning the gap. CDR3 sequence reads: CASREAATRYEQYF. The CDR3 nucleotides read TGTGCCAGCAGAGAGGCAGCGACAAGGTACGAGCAGTACTTC.

This chain links TRBV4-2 with TRBJ2-3; no clear D gene. Trimming stripped 0 bases from V and 2 bases from J, with 0 bases between. Germline CDR1 reads LGHNA; CDR2 reads YNFKEQ. The CDR3 runs to 12 residues. This CDR3 is CASSQDTDTQYF. The CDR3 DNA sequence: TGTGCCAGCAGCCAAGACACAGATACGCAGTATTTT.

Note on this clone: This CDR3 is also generated by other DNA sequences in the sample. The rearrangement uses TRBV5-1 and TRBJ2-7; 8 bases match TRBD1. The CDR3 has 14 residues. Germline V CDR1 and CDR2: SGHRS, YFSETQ. V trimming: 4 bases; J trimming: 4 bases; junction bases outside the gene matches: 7. This CDR3 is CASSTGQGAYEQYF. The CDR3, as DNA: TGCGCCAGCAGCACCGGACAGGGAGCATACGAGCAGTACTTC.

V gene TRBV30 combines with J gene TRBJ2-5; 8 bases line up with TRBD2. J gave up 4 bases and V 5 bases, and 6 bases lay outside the gene matches. The CDR3 covers 13 residues. The V gene's germline CDR1 is GTSNPN and CDR2 SVGIG (reference sequence). CDR3 in DNA: TGTGCCTGGGACTCCCGGGGGGGAGAGACCCAGTACTTC. It codes for CAWDSRGGETQYF.

The gene calls are TRBV18 and TRBJ1-4; D is unresolved. The V end was cut by 6 bases, the J end by 0 bases, with 5 bases between. This CDR3 is built from 13 residues. Germline V gene lookup returns CDR1 KGHSH and CDR2 LQKENI. Written as DNA, the CDR3 is TGTGCCAGCTCTCAATCAACTAATGAAAAACTGTTTTTT. As protein: CASSQSTNEKLFF.

Details on this clone: This CDR3 is also generated by other DNA sequences in the sample. V gene TRBV28 combines with J gene TRBJ1-5; no clear D. This CDR3 spans 12 amino acids. The germline CDR1 and CDR2 sequences are MDHEN and SYDVKM. Trimming cost V 5 bases and J 7 bases, with 9 bases left between them. This chain's CDR3 is CASSGGLQPQHF. DNA for the CDR3: TGTGCCAGCAGTGGCGGGCTCCAGCCCCAGCATTTT.